What follows are 25 T cell receptor beta chains derived from one specimen sequenced in a study of T cells after yellow fever vaccination. TCRdb re-analysed the 5' RACE reads in MiXCR, keeping a single row per CDR3 protein. The table shows 400,000 or so distinct CDR3 sequences, with roughly a sixth occurring only once. Sequencing was performed on PBMCs, taken before the yellow fever booster vaccination. Source of these receptors: a man in his late teens or twenties who received the YFV17D yellow fever vaccine.

This clonotype has a handful of counts. V gene TRBV29-1 combines with J gene TRBJ2-2; D not certain. CDR3 length equals 14 residues. Trimming stripped 0 bases from V and 4 bases from J, with 9 bases between. Germline CDR1 reads SQVTM; CDR2 reads ANQGSEA. The CDR3 coding sequence is TGCAGCGTTGAAGAGGTCTTCAGCACCGGGGAGCTGTTTTTT. Translating it yields CSVEEVFSTGELFF.

The CDR3 bases are TGTGCCAGCAGCGGCCGTCAATCCCTCCACTTT. Amino acid sequence: CASSGRQSLHF. The gene calls are TRBV5-6 and TRBJ1-6; no clear D. The CDR3 loop spans 11 amino acids. The germline V gene encodes CDR1 SGHDT and CDR2 YYEEEE. Trimming cost V 4 bases and J 14 bases, with 10 bases left between them.

The sample holds a few counts of this clonotype. The chain couples TRBV6-5 to TRBJ1-6, with D possibly TRBD1 on 5 matching bases. CDR3 size: 13 residues. Between the trimmed V and J ends, which lost 2 bases and 7 bases, there was a span of 6 bases. Germline CDR1 MNHEY, CDR2 SVGAGI. The CDR3 bases are TGTGCCAGCAGTTACCAGGGAAATTCACCCCTCCACTTT. Its protein is CASSYQGNSPLHF.

This clonotype was picked up a small number of times. CDR3 residues: CASSNTGGVNVEAFF. CDR3 sequence (DNA): TGCGCCAGCAGCAACACAGGGGGAGTAAACGTTGAAGCTTTCTTT. The V gene is TRBV5-1, the J gene TRBJ1-1, with 8 bases fitting TRBD1. Germline values: CDR1 SGHRS, CDR2 YFSETQ. The CDR3 runs 15 residues. The J segment lost 7 bases and the V segment lost 4 bases, leaving 12 bases of the junction unmatched.

The genes are TRBV7-2 and TRBJ2-5; D is perhaps TRBD2 (5 bases). The CDR3 has 15 amino acids. CDR1 and CDR2 (germline): SGHTA, FQGNSA. The V end was cut by 5 bases, the J end by 4 bases, with 17 bases between. The DNA of the CDR3 is TGTGCCAGCAGCGCCACCACGGGGTTCTCAGAGACCCAGTACTTC. This translates into CASSATTGFSETQYF.

V gene TRBV10-3 combines with J gene TRBJ2-7; 8 bases align to TRBD2. V was pared by 6 bases and J by 0 bases, with 7 bases of the junction left unmatched. The germline V gene encodes CDR1 ENHRY and CDR2 SYGVKD. The CDR3 runs 15 residues. CDR3 loop: CAIRRGSGASYEQYF. The CDR3, as DNA: TGTGCCATCAGGAGGGGTAGCGGGGCCTCCTACGAGCAGTACTTC.

This chain uses TRBV12-3 or TRBV12-4 with TRBJ1-1, with D perhaps TRBD1 (5 bases). The CDR3 extends over 14 amino acids. Trimming removed 3 bases at V and 3 bases at J, with 11 bases between. The CDR3 nucleotides are TGTGCCAGCAGTTTCCCAGGGTTGGACACTGAAGCTTTCTTT. Translated: CASSFPGLDTEAFF.

In its sample, this clonotype was seen a few times. V is TRBV20-1 and J is TRBJ2-1; TRBD2 agrees at 7 bases. The CDR3 sequence is 13 residues long. Germline assignment: CDR1 DFQATT and CDR2 SNEGSKA (reference sequence). With V trimmed by 3 bases and J by 2 bases, 1 base remained unmatched. The DNA of the CDR3 is TGCAGTGCTAGCGGGGGGACCTACAATGAGCAGTTCTTC. It codes for CSASGGTYNEQFF.

The chain couples TRBV12-3 or TRBV12-4 to TRBJ1-5, with D possibly being TRBD1 (6 bases). The CDR3 totals 15 residues. V gave up 6 bases and J gave up 1 base, with 13 bases separating them. This CDR3 is CASRPQGISNQPQHF. In DNA form, the CDR3 reads TGTGCCAGCAGACCCCAGGGGATAAGCAATCAGCCCCAGCATTTT.

The V gene is TRBV7-2, the J gene TRBJ2-1; maybe TRBD1 (7 bases). V was clipped by 1 base and J by 5 bases, with 21 bases between them. From germline, CDR1 is SGHTA and CDR2 FQGNSA. CDR3 length: 18 amino acids. CDR3 residues: CASSLDSSRSRGDNEQFF. DNA for the CDR3: TGTGCCAGCAGCTTAGACTCTAGTCGGTCCAGGGGGGACAATGAGCAGTTCTTC.

In this sample, this clonotype turned up a few times. The V call is TRBV20-1, the J call TRBJ2-3; D is ambiguous. Germline loops: CDR1 DFQATT, CDR2 SNEGSKA (reference sequence). The V gene lost 5 bases and the J gene lost 2 bases, with 8 bases spanning the gap. CDR3 length equals 12 residues. The CDR3 DNA follows: TGCAGTGCTCCTACCTACACAGATACGCAGTATTTT. This codes for CSAPTYTDTQYF.

This clonotype came up many times. The J gene is TRBJ2-7, the V gene TRBV3-1; D may match TRBD1 or TRBD2 (6 bases each). Germline V CDR1 and CDR2: LGHDT, YNNKEL (reference sequence). The germline V and J ends were trimmed by 0 bases and 0 bases, with 12 bases remaining between them. The CDR3 runs 16 residues. The CDR3 loop reads CASSQDEGGCSYEQYV. CDR3 in DNA: TGTGCCAGCAGCCAAGATGAAGGGGGGTGCTCCTACGAGCAGTACGTC.

This clonotype is a singleton in its sample. The rearrangement uses TRBV6-5 and TRBJ1-1; weak D call: TRBD1 (5 bases). The germline gives CDR1 MNHEY, CDR2 SVGAGI. The CDR3 covers 15 residues. Trimming cost V 6 bases and J 3 bases, with 17 bases left between them. CDR3 nucleotide sequence: TGTGCCAGCAGGGGTCCAGGGTATGCGGACACTGAAGCTTTCTTT. Its translation is CASRGPGYADTEAFF.

This clonotype has only a few counts. This chain joins TRBV5-1 and TRBJ2-3; 8 nucleotides match TRBD1. J was trimmed by 4 bases and V by 2 bases; bases with no gene match: 6. The CDR3 is made up of 15 amino acids. Germline V gene sequence: CDR1 SGHRS, CDR2 YFSETQ. DNA of the CDR3: TGCGCCAGCAGCTTCCCAGGACAGGGAGCAGATACGCAGTATTTT. Protein sequence: CASSFPGQGADTQYF.

The table lists this clonotype with a few counts. This sequence joins TRBV3-1 and TRBJ1-2, with a possible D match to TRBD1 (5 bases). V lost 7 bases to trimming and J lost 8 bases, with 14 bases between them. Germline CDR1 LGHDT, CDR2 YNNKEL (reference sequence). This CDR3 is 12 amino acids long. The CDR3 reads CASKGTAHGYTF. For the CDR3, the DNA is TGTGCCAGCAAGGGGACCGCCCACGGCTACACCTTC.

This clonotype turned up a few times. This rearrangement joins TRBV20-1 to TRBJ2-1; 7 positions agree with TRBD2. After removal of 5 bases from V and 8 bases from J, the junction contained 9 bases not matched to a gene. CDR3 length: 13 amino acids. Germline V gives CDR1 DFQATT, CDR2 SNEGSKA (reference sequence). The CDR3 bases are TGCAGTGCTCCGATGGGGGGGACGGATGAGCAGTTCTTC. It translates to CSAPMGGTDEQFF.

Only a few counts were recorded for this clonotype. The rearrangement links TRBV7-9 to TRBJ2-7; 7 bases align to TRBD2. Germline V CDR1 and CDR2: SEHNR, FQNEAQ (reference sequence). This CDR3 spans 15 amino acids. V gave up 5 bases and J gave up 2 bases; unmatched junction bases: 9. CDR3: CASSGTAGTTYEQYF. The CDR3 nucleotides read TGTGCCAGCAGCGGCACAGCGGGGACCACCTACGAGCAGTACTTC.

This chain joins TRBV7-9 and TRBJ2-7; D is unclear. Per germline, CDR1 SEHNR and CDR2 FQNEAQ (reference sequence). The CDR3 loop spans 15 amino acids. The ends were cut back, 2 bases at V and 2 bases at J, with 13 bases in the middle. The CDR3 loop is CASSLTPPQTYEQYF. The CDR3 coding sequence is TGTGCCAGCAGCTTAACTCCCCCCCAAACCTACGAGCAGTACTTC.

This chain joins TRBV5-6 and TRBJ2-1; 7 bases fit TRBD2. From germline, CDR1 is SGHDT and CDR2 YYEEEE. Trimming cost V 1 base and J 6 bases; bases outside gene matches: 28. There are 22 residues in the CDR3. For the CDR3, the DNA is TGTGCCAGCAGCTTGATTCCGTGGTTTTTGGGCCCTGGACTAGGAAGAGTCAATGAGCAGTTCTTC. This gives the protein CASSLIPWFLGPGLGRVNEQFF.

V is TRBV27 and J is TRBJ2-7, with 10 bases matching TRBD1. The V and J ends lost 3 bases and 6 bases, in that order; junction bases with no gene match: 14. CDR1 and CDR2 from the germline V gene are MNHEY and SMNVEV (reference sequence). The CDR3 runs to 17 residues. The CDR3 is CASSFISPGTGVGEQYF. CDR3 in DNA: TGTGCCAGCAGTTTCATTTCTCCCGGGACAGGGGTTGGCGAGCAGTACTTC.

This clonotype showed up many times. The rearrangement links TRBV6-2 or TRBV6-3 to TRBJ1-2; TRBD1 matches 7 bases. Germline CDR1 MNHEY, CDR2 SVGEGT. With V trimmed by 7 bases and J by 7 bases, 15 bases remained unmatched. The CDR3 totals 15 residues. CDR3: CASKKEGQRISGYTF. In nucleotides, the CDR3 is TGTGCCAGCAAAAAGGAGGGACAGAGGATCAGTGGCTACACCTTC.

The rearrangement uses TRBV7-2 and TRBJ2-1; TRBD2 agrees at 7 bases. Germline loops: CDR1 SGHTA, CDR2 FQGNSA. J lost 3 bases, V lost 4 bases, and 15 bases had no gene match. The CDR3 runs 18 residues. The CDR3 protein is CASSSSGVQGLLYNEQFF. The DNA of the CDR3 is TGTGCCAGCAGCTCGTCTGGGGTGCAGGGACTACTCTACAATGAGCAGTTCTTC. Filled out from reference TRBV7-2 and TRBJ2-1, the complete variable domain reads GAGVSQSPSNKVTEKGKDVELRCDPISGHTALYWYRQSLGQGLEFLIYFQGNSAPDKSGLPSDRFSAERTGGSVSTLTIQRTQQEDSAVYLCASSSSGVQGLLYNEQFFGPGTRLTVL.

The chain carries TRBV20-1 and TRBJ1-5, with a tentative D call TRBD1 (5 bases). The V gene's germline CDR1 is DFQATT and CDR2 SNEGSKA (reference sequence). V lost 1 base, J lost 6 bases, and 13 bases lay in between. This CDR3 contains 14 residues. For the CDR3, the DNA is TGCAGTGCTAGAGTTGGGGGGGAGGGTCAGCCCCAGCATTTT. It yields the protein CSARVGGEGQPQHF.

CDR3 in amino acids: CASSNGRSYNSPLHF. The CDR3 DNA follows: TGTGCCAGCAGTAATGGGCGCAGCTATAATTCACCCCTCCACTTT. The chain links TRBV12-3 or TRBV12-4 to TRBJ1-6; no clear D gene. The CDR3 runs to 15 residues. V gave up 5 bases and J gave up 3 bases, with 11 bases separating them.

Comment on this clonotype: The conserved closing phenylalanine or tryptophan is absent in this CDR3, likely reflecting a read error. This rearrangement joins TRBV4-2 to TRBJ2-1; the match to TRBD2 covers 8 bases. This CDR3 spans 17 amino acids. Germline V gene data show CDR1 as LGHNA and CDR2 as YNFKEQ. The trim removed 0 bases at V and 7 bases at J, leaving 11 bases unmatched. In DNA form, the CDR3 reads TGTGCCAGCAGCCAAGATACCGCGGGGGGATGGGTAAATGAGCAGTTCTTA. It translates to CASSQDTAGGWVNEQFL.